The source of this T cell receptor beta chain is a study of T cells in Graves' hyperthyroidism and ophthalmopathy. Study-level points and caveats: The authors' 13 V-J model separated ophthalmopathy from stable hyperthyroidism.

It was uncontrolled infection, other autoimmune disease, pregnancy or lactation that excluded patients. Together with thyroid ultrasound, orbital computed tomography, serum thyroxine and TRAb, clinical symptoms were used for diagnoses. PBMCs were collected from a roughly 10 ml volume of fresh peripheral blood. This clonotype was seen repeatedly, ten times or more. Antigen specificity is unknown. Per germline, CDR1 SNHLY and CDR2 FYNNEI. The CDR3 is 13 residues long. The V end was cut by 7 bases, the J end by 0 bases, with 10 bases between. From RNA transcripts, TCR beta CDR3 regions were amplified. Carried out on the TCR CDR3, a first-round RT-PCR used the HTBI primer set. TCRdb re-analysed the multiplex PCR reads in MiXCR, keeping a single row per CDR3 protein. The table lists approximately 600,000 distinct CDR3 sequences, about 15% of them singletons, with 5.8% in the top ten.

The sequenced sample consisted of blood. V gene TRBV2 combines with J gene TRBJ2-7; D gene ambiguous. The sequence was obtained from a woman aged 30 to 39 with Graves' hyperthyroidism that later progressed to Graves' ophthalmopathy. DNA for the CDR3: TGTGCCAGCAAAGGGCTTCCCTCCTACGAGCAGTACTTC. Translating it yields CASKGLPSYEQYF.